In this sample, the clone carrying this TCR beta chain turned up a few times. Its specificity is unknown. This specimen belongs to a study of CD8 T cells in ankylosing spondylitis. Overall study findings and caveats: Among TCR beta sequences, a motif of fewer than 10 highly homologous variants appeared characteristic of ankylosing spondylitis blood.

TCRdb re-derived calls from the 5' RACE reads in MiXCR, one entry per CDR3 protein. The table shows some 330,000 distinct CDR3 sequences, with less than 9.5% occurring only once. The sequenced sample was blood, either unsorted or a sorted T cell fraction (not recorded which). The TCR was taken from a male donor with ankylosing spondylitis.

The CDR3 DNA reads as TGCAGTGCTAAAGCGGCGCGGGATGGGGTTTTGTTCTACGAGCAGTACTTC. Translated: CSAKAARDGVLFYEQYF. The chain recombines TRBV20-1 with TRBJ2-7; possible D gene TRBD2, 6 bases. CDR3 length: 17 amino acids. Trimming stripped 4 bases from V and 3 bases from J, with 25 bases between. The germline V gene encodes CDR1 DFQATT and CDR2 SNEGSKA (reference sequence).